This TCR beta chain emerged from a study of cytomegalovirus exposure and HLA in healthy donors. Whole-study results and caveats: In a later analysis, HLA-associated beta chains showed higher expansion and lower generation probabilities than comparable chains. An analysis that was carried out later associated 16,951 TCR beta sequences with HLA alleles at 0.05 false discovery rate. The authors judged a highly shared variant cluster likely a sequencing artifact.

As to this clone: The antigen is unknown.

13 Jbeta primers and 60 Vbeta primers were used for the PCR. TCRdb's copy holds only in-frame clones and misses some; the assay was immunoSEQ multiplex PCR. The data show fewer than 200,000 clones, over 80% seen once. The V and J ends lost 4 bases and 1 base respectively, with 11 bases between them. The germline V gene has CDR1 SGHRS and CDR2 YFSETQ. The CDR3 is made up of 14 amino acids. In nominal health when sampled, donors likely had unrecorded immune exposures nonetheless. Material for sequencing was PBMCs. This chain connects TRBV5-1 to TRBJ2-5; TRBD1 might be the D (6 bases). The receptor was isolated from a woman in her forties or fifties in good health and CMV-seropositive. Here the CDR3 DNA reads TGCGCCAGCAGCCCGGGGACATTCCAAGAGACCCAGTACTTC. Its translation: CASSPGTFQETQYF.